This T cell receptor (beta chain) was sequenced in a study of shared clonotypes between healthy human individuals. Overall study results and limits: The donor pool, a small one, limited the genetic and exposure-history diversity represented.

Only CD45RO-negative cells positively selected for CCR7 counted as naive CD8 cells, so terminally differentiated effector memory CD45RA+ cells were excluded. To note about this clone: Its antigen is not known.

TCRdb's copy holds only in-frame clones and misses some; the assay was immunoSEQ multiplex PCR. The table records about 2 million clones, just under 95% of them present only once. The clonotype was recovered from a man aged 18 to 30 in good health. The sequenced material came from naive CD8+ T cells sorted from blood.

The CDR3 DNA sequence: TGTGCCAGCAGTCCGGGGACAATCCCCTCGCCCGATCTAGAGACCCAGTACTTC. Its protein is CASSPGTIPSPDLETQYF. The chain is built from TRBV2 and TRBJ2-5, with a weak D call TRBD1 (6 bases). The CDR3 sequence is 18 residues long. V dropped 5 bases and J dropped 4 bases, with 26 bases sitting between them. CDR1 SNHLY and CDR2 FYNNEI come from the germline V gene.